Given below is one T cell receptor beta chain in context. The source of the sample is a study of control samples from healthy donors and cancer patients. The CDR3 loop spans 15 amino acids. Losses at the gene ends were 6 bases for V and 4 bases for J; bases not matched to a gene: 12. From germline, CDR1 is MNHEY and CDR2 SVGAGI. Sequenced by immunoSEQ multiplex PCR; TCRdb stores in-frame clones only, minus some. The data contain just under 60,000 clones, roughly 90% of them singletons. Sample: PBMCs. This rearrangement joins TRBV6-5 to TRBJ2-7; 7 nucleotides agree with TRBD2. The sequence derives from a man in his forties with colorectal cancer. CDR3 sequence (DNA): TGTGCCAGCAGACCATGGGAGGCCGGGGGGTACGAGCAGTACTTC. Translating gives CASRPWEAGGYEQYF.